The 5 T cell receptor beta chains presented below share a single source sample, sequenced in a study of blood T cells in healthy people across ages (dated by TCRdb to the mid-2010s). Library preparation was by 5' RACE. TCRdb lists the instrument as Illumina HiSeq 2500. A second roughly 6 to 12 cycle PCR used a sample-barcoded 5' primer and a J-beta primer mix. TCRdb's own reprocessing of the public reads used fastp at Q25 and MiXCR and kept productive beta chains. When rows share a CDR3 protein, they turn into one entry using the most common DNA and genes. The sample has roughly 2 million distinct CDR3 sequences on record, 40% to 55% of them singletons. Of the sample, over 2% is held by the ten largest clones. Sequenced: blood. The receptor set was obtained from a woman aged 40-49 years in good health.

The gene calls are TRBV12-3 or TRBV12-4 and TRBJ1-1, with no clear D. V was shortened by 1 base and J by 9 bases, with 9 bases between the two germline ends. The CDR3 runs 12 residues. The CDR3 nucleotides are TGTGCCAGCAGTTTAGTCAGCCTTAAAGCTTTCTTT. Translated: CASSLVSLKAFF.

The chain combines TRBV27 with TRBJ2-4; D gene unclear. Matching the DNA end better, TRBJ2-7 makes the J call doubtful. The germline gives CDR1 MNHEY, CDR2 SMNVEV (reference sequence). The CDR3 totals 15 residues. Here the CDR3 reads CASSLTQDGTYEQYF. CDR3 in DNA: TGTGCCAGCAGTTTAACCCAGGACGGAACCTACGAGCAGTACTTC.

The V gene is TRBV14, the J gene TRBJ2-1, with TRBD2 matching 15 bases. The CDR3 is 18 residues long. V dropped 5 bases and J dropped 8; count of bases not matched to a gene: 13. Germline lookup yields CDR1 SGHDN and CDR2 FVKESK. The CDR3 loop reads CASSFPGTSGGPNYEQFF. The CDR3, as DNA: TGTGCCAGCAGCTTTCCCGGGACTAGCGGGGGGCCCAACTATGAGCAGTTCTTC.

This clonotype was found a few times. The chain employs TRBV7-6 and TRBJ2-1; maybe TRBD2 (5 bases). The CDR3 covers 14 residues. V dropped 5 bases and J dropped 5 bases, with 13 bases sitting between them. Per the germline V gene, CDR1 is SGHVS and CDR2 is FNYEAQ. The CDR3 DNA reads as TGTGCCAGCAGCGTCGACTACGGTAACAATGAGCAGTTCTTC. Translated, it gives CASSVDYGNNEQFF.

This clonotype was recorded a few times. V usage is TRBV5-1 and J usage is TRBJ2-1; D not certain. Trimming removed 4 bases from V and 0 bases from J, with 11 bases in between. Germline loops: CDR1 SGHRS, CDR2 YFSETQ. The CDR3 sequence is 15 residues long. The CDR3 nucleotides read TGCGCCAGCAGCCCGGTGAGCTCCTCCTACAATGAGCAGTTCTTC. Translation: CASSPVSSSYNEQFF.